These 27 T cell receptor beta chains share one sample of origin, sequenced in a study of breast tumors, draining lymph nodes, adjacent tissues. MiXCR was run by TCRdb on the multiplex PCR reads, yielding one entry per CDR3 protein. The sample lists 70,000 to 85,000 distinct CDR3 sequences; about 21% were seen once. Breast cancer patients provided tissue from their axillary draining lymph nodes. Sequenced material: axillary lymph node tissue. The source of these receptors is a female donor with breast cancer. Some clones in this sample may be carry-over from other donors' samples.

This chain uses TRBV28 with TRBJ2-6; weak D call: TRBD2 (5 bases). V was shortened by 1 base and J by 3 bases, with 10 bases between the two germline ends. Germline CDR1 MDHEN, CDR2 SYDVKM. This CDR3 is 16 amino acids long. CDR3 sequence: CASSLYGVGGANVLTF. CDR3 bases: TGTGCCAGCAGTTTATACGGGGTGGGTGGGGCCAACGTCCTGACTTTC.

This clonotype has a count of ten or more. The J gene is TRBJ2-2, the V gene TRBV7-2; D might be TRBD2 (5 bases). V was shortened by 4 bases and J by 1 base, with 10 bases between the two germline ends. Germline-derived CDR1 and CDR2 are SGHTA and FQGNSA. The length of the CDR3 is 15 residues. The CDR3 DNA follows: TGTGCCAGCAGCTCGACTACGTTGAACACCGGGGAGCTGTTTTTT. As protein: CASSSTTLNTGELFF.

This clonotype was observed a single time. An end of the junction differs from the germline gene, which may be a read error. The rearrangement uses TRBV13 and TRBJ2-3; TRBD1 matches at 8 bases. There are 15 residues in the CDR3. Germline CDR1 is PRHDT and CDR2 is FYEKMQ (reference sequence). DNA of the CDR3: TGTACCAGCAGCTTAAGTCGACAGGGGTCAGATACGCAGTATTTT. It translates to CTSSLSRQGSDTQYF.

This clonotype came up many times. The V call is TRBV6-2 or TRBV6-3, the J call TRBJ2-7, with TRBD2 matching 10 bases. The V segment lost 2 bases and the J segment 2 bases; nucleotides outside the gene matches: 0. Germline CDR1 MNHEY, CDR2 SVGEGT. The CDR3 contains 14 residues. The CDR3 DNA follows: TGTGCCAGCAGTTACGGGACTAGCGCCTACGAGCAGTACTTC. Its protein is CASSYGTSAYEQYF.

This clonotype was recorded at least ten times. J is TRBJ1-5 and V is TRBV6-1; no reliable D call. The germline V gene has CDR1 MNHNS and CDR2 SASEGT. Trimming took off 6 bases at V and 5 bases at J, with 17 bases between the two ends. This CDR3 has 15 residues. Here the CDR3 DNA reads TGTGCCAGCAGCGGTTACGGGCTACGAGATCAGCCCCAGCATTTT. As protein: CASSGYGLRDQPQHF.

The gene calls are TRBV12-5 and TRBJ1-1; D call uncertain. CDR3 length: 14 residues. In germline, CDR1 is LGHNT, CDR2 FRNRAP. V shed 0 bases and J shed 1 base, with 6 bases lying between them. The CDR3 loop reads CASGLVAGNTEAFF. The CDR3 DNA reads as TGTGCTAGTGGTTTGGTTGCGGGGAACACTGAAGCTTTCTTT.

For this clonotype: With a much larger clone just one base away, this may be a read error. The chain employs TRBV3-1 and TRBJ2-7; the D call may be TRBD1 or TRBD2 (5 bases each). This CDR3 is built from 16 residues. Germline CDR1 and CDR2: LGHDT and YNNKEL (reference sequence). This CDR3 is CTSSQGASGRLGEQYF. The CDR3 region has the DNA TGTACCAGCAGCCAAGGCGCATCGGGGCGATTGGGCGAGCAGTACTTC.

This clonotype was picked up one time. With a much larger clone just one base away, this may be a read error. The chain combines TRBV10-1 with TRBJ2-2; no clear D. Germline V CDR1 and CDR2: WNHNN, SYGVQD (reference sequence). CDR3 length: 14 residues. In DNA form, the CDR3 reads TGCGCCAGCAGAGAGTCTATGGGGACCGGGGAGCTGTTTTTT. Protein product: CASRESMGTGELFF.

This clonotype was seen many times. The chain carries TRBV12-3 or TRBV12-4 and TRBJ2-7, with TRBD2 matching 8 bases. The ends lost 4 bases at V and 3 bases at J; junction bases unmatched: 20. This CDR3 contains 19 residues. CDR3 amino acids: CASSSDPGHVTSVNYEQYF. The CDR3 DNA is TGTGCCAGCAGTTCCGATCCGGGCCACGTGACTAGCGTAAACTACGAGCAGTACTTC.

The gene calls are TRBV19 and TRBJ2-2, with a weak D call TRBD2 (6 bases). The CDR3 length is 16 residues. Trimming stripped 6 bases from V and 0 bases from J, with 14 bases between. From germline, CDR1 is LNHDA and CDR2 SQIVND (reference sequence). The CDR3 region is CASSNAGLTNTGELFF. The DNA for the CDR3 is TGTGCCAGTAGCAATGCTGGACTAACGAACACCGGGGAGCTGTTTTTT.

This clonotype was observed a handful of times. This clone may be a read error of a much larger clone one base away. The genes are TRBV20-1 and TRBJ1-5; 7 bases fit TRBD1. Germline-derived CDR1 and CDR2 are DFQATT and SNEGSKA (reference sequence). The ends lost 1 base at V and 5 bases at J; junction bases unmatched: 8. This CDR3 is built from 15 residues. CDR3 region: CSARATGHYDQPQHF. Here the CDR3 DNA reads TGCAGTGCTAGAGCGACAGGGCACTACGATCAGCCCCAGCATTTT.

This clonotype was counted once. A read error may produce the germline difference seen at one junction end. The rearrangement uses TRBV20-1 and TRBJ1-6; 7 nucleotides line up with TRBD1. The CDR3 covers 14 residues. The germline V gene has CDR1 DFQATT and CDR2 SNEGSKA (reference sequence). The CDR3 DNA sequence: TGCAGTGCCCTTGGGACAGCGGGTAACTCACCCCTCTACTTT. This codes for CSALGTAGNSPLYF.

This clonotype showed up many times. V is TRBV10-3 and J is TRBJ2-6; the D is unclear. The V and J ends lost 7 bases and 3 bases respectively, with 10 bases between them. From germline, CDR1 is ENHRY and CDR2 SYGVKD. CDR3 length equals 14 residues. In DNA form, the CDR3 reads TGTGCCATCACTTGGGCGGTTGGGGCCAACGTCCTGACTTTC. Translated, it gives CAITWAVGANVLTF.

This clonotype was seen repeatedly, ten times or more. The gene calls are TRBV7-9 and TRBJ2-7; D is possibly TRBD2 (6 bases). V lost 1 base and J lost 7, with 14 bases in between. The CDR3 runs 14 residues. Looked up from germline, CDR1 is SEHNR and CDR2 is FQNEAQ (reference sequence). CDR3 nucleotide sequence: TGTGCCAGCAGCTTAGAAAGTGCCGCGGGGGAGCAGTACTTC. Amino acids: CASSLESAAGEQYF. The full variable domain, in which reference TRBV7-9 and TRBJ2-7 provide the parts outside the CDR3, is DTGVSQNPRHKITKRGQNVTFRCDPISEHNRLYWYRQTLGQGPEFLTYFQNEAQLEKSRLLSDRFSAERPKGSFSTLEIQRTEQGDSAMYLCASSLESAAGEQYFGPGTRLTVT.

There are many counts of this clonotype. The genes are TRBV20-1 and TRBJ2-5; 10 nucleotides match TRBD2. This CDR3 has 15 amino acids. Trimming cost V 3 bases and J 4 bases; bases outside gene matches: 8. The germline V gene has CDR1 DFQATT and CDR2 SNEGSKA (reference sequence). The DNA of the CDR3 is TGCAGTGCTAGTCAAGCGGGAGGGCGGAGAGAGACCCAGTACTTC. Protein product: CSASQAGGRRETQYF.

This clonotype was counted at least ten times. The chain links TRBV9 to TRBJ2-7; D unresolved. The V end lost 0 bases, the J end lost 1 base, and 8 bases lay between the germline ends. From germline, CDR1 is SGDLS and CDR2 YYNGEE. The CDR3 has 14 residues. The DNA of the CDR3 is TGTGCCAGCAGCGTAGATGTCAGATCCTACGAGCAGTACTTC. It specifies CASSVDVRSYEQYF.

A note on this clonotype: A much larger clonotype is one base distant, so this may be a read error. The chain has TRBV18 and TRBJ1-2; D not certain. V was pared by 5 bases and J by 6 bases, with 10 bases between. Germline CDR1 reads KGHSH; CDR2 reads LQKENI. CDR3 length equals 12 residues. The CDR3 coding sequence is TGTGCCAGCTCAACCTTGTGGGATGGCTACACCTTC. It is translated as CASSTLWDGYTF.

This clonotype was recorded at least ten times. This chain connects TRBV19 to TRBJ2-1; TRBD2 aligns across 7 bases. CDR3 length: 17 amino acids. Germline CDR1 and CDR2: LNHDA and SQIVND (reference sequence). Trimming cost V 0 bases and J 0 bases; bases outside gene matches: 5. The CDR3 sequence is CASSIDSGYSSYNEQFF. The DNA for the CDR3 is TGTGCCAGTAGTATAGATAGCGGGTATAGCTCCTACAATGAGCAGTTCTTC.

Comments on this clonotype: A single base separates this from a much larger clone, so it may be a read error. The chain's CDR3 is CASSQRRQGAPLGYTF. CDR3 DNA: TGTGCCAGCAGCCAAAGAAGACAGGGGGCGCCGCTTGGCTACACCTTC. The chain carries TRBV4-2 and TRBJ1-2; 10 bases are shared with TRBD1. The length of the CDR3 is 16 residues. Germline V gene sequence: CDR1 LGHNA, CDR2 YNFKEQ. Germline trimming cut 2 bases from V and 7 bases from J; bases unmatched to any gene: 10.

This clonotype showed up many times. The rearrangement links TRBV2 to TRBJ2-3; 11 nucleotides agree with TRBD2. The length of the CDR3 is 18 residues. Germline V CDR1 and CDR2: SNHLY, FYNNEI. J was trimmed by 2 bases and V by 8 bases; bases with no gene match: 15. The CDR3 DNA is TGTGCCAGCGGTACCCAGTTGGGACTAGCGGAACCCACAGATACGCAGTATTTT. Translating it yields CASGTQLGLAEPTDTQYF.

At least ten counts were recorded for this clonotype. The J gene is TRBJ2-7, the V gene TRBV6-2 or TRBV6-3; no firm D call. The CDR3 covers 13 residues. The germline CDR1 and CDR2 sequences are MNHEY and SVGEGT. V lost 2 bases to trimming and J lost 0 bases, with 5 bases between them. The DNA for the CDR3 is TGTGCCAGCAGTTACGGGTTCTCCTACGAGCAGTACTTC. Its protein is CASSYGFSYEQYF.

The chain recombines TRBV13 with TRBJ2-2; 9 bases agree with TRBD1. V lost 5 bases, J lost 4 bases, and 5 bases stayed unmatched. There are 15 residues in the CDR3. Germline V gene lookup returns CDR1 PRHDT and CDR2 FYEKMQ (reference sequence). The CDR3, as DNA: TGTGCCAGCAGCACCGGGACAGGGCCCACCGGGGAGCTGTTTTTT. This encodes CASSTGTGPTGELFF.

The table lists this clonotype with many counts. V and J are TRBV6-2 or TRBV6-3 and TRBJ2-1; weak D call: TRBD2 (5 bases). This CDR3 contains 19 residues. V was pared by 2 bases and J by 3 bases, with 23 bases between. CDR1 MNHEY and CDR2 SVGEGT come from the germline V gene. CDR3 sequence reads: CASSYRGPFVGANYNEQFF. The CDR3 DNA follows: TGTGCCAGCAGTTACAGAGGGCCGTTCGTGGGAGCTAACTACAATGAGCAGTTCTTC.

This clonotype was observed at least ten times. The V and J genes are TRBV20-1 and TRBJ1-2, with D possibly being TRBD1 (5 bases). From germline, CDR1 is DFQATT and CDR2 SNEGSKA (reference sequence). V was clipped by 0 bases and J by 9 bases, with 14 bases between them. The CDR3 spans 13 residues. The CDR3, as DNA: TGCAGTGCTAGAGAGGGGGGAACGGTTAGCTACACCTTC. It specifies CSAREGGTVSYTF.

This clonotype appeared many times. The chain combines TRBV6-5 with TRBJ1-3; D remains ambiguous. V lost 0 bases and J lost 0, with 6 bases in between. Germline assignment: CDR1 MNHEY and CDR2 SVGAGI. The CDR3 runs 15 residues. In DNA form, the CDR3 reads TGTGCCAGCAGTTACTCCCGCCTCTCTGGAAACACCATATATTTT. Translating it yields CASSYSRLSGNTIYF.

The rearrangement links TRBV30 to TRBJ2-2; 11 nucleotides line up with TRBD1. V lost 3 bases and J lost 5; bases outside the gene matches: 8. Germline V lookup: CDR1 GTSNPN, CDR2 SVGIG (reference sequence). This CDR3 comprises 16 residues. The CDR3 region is CAWRPGDRGGTGELFF. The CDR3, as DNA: TGTGCCTGGAGGCCCGGGGACAGGGGGGGGACCGGGGAGCTGTTTTTT.

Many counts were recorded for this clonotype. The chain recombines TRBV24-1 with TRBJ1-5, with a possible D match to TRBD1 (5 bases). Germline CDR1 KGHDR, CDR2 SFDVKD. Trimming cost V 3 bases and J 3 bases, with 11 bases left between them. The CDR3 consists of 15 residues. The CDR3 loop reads CATSDRRGPNQPQHF. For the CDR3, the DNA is TGTGCCACCAGTGATAGGAGGGGTCCCAATCAGCCCCAGCATTTT.